This T cell receptor (beta chain) appears in the sequencing data of a study of blood T cell repertoires in COVID-19. Study information: COVID-19 samples, acute and convalescent, were from the United States, Italy and Spain.

V dropped 2 bases and J dropped 0 bases, with 8 bases sitting between them. The length of the CDR3 is 15 residues. Germline lookup yields CDR1 MDHEN and CDR2 SYDVKM. Original methodology: Reference gene primer amplification yielded estimated nucleated cell counts. The protocol was immunoSEQ multiplex PCR, while the TCRdb copy is restricted to in-frame clones and leaves out a portion. V and J calls and clone size follow that table, whereas D and trimming were derived from the DNA. The data contain 130,000 to 150,000 clones, 80% to 90% of them singletons. The V call is TRBV28, the J call TRBJ1-3; D remains unclear. The source is a human donor with acute or convalescent COVID-19. The donor label of this sample is uncertain. The sample taken for sequencing was peripheral blood. The CDR3 nucleotides are TGTGCCAGCAGTTTAATCCTGAGCTCTGGAAACACCATATATTTT. It specifies CASSLILSSGNTIYF.